Sequencing of this T cell receptor (beta chain) was carried out in a study of shared clonotypes between healthy human individuals. Recent acute infections and vaccinations were absent in the healthy HIV-negative adult donors. Caucasian adults living in Nashville, Tennessee, provided all samples. Clones were sequenced by immunoSEQ multiplex PCR, and TCRdb holds only the in-frame ones, with some missing. The sample holds fewer than 650,000 clones, 75% to 85% seen once. The specimen sequenced was PBMCs. The receptor comes from a woman in her thirties or forties in good health. Some clones in this sample may be carry-over from other donors' samples.

This CDR3 reads CASSLRLDFRETQYF. CDR3 nucleotides: TGTGCCAGCAGCCTACGACTAGACTTCAGGGAGACCCAGTACTTC. V gene TRBV7-9 combines with J gene TRBJ2-5; maybe TRBD2 (6 bases). V was pared by 5 bases and J by 5 bases, with 18 bases between. CDR3 length equals 15 residues. Germline V gene sequence: CDR1 SEHNR, CDR2 FQNEAQ (reference sequence). The entire variable domain, with the rest obtained from reference TRBV7-9 and TRBJ2-5, is as follows: DTGVSQNPRHKITKRGQNVTFRCDPISEHNRLYWYRQTLGQGPEFLTYFQNEAQLEKSRLLSDRFSAERPKGSFSTLEIQRTEQGDSAMYLCASSLRLDFRETQYFGPGTRLLVL.